This passage covers 28 T cell receptor beta chains from one sample sequenced in a study of OX40 agonist ivuxolimab in advanced cancers. Assay: immunoSEQ multiplex PCR; the TCRdb copy retains only in-frame clones and omits some. This table holds about 34,000 clones, around 90% found once. The source material was CD4+ or CD8+ T cells sorted from blood, sampled in a trial of the OX40 agonist ivuxolimab. The receptors here all came from an adult with an advanced solid tumor such as melanoma, head and neck, liver or kidney cancer.

The chain joins TRBV7-2 to TRBJ1-1; D not certain. The CDR3 has 15 amino acids. The germline V and J ends were trimmed by 5 bases and 3 bases, with 16 bases remaining between them. The germline V gene encodes CDR1 SGHTA and CDR2 FQGNSA. CDR3 region: CASSPESLQDTEAFF. In nucleotides, the CDR3 is TGTGCCAGCAGCCCCGAATCGTTACAAGACACTGAAGCTTTCTTT.

The gene calls are TRBV6-5 and TRBJ1-1, with D unclear. The germline CDR1 and CDR2 sequences are MNHEY and SVGAGI. V lost 0 bases and J lost 1, with 9 bases in between. CDR3 length equals 15 residues. As DNA, the CDR3 is TGTGCCAGCAGTTACTCGAGATTTTCGAACACTGAAGCTTTCTTT. It specifies CASSYSRFSNTEAFF.

The V call is TRBV11-2, the J call TRBJ1-2; TRBD1 matches 8 bases. CDR1 is SGHAT and CDR2 is FQNNGV in the germline V gene. This CDR3 is 13 amino acids long. With V trimmed by 3 bases and J by 7 bases, 4 bases remained unmatched. The CDR3 nucleotides are TGTGCCAGCAGCTTTAGTACAGGGGGTGGCTACACCTTC. Its translation: CASSFSTGGGYTF. Full variable domain (missing parts from reference TRBV11-2 and TRBJ1-2): EAGVAQSPRYKIIEKRQSVAFWCNPISGHATLYWYQQILGQGPKLLIQFQNNGVVDDSQLPKDRFSAERLKGVDSTLKIQPAKLEDSAVYLCASSFSTGGGYTFGSGTRLTVV.

This clone is a singleton in its sample. The rearrangement uses TRBV7-8 and TRBJ2-7, with TRBD1 as a possible D gene (5 bases). The V and J ends lost 1 base and 1 base respectively, with 14 bases between them. The CDR3 totals 16 residues. Germline V lookup: CDR1 SGHVS, CDR2 FQNEAQ. The CDR3 loop is CASSLDRLSISYEQYF. CDR3 nucleotides: TGTGCCAGCAGCTTAGACAGGTTATCTATATCCTACGAGCAGTACTTC.

The sample holds one count of this clone. This rearrangement joins TRBV19 to TRBJ1-1, with 8 positions matching TRBD1. The CDR3 consists of 19 residues. Germline CDR1 reads LNHDA; CDR2 reads SQIVND (reference sequence). V was clipped by 4 bases and J by 5 bases; unmatched bases: 21. The CDR3 bases are TGTGCCAGTAGTACTAATGTGGTCTCACAGGGGGTTATGGGTACTGAAGCTTTCTTT. Its translation: CASSTNVVSQGVMGTEAFF. Based on the CDR3 plus reference TRBV19 and TRBJ1-1, the full variable domain is DGGITQSPKYLFRKEGQNVTLSCEQNLNHDAMYWYRQDPGQGLRLIYYSQIVNDFQKGDIAEGYSVSREKKESFPLTVTSAQKNPTAFYLCASSTNVVSQGVMGTEAFFGQGTRLTVV.

The chain uses TRBV2 and TRBJ1-6, with TRBD1 matching over 9 bases. Germline loops: CDR1 SNHLY, CDR2 FYNNEI. V lost 5 bases, J lost 8 bases, and 7 bases stayed unmatched. The CDR3 contains 15 residues. The DNA for the CDR3 is TGTGCCAGCAGTTCCGACAGGGGGTATTATTCACCCCTCCACTTT. Translated, it gives CASSSDRGYYSPLHF.

V usage is TRBV6-1 and J usage is TRBJ1-2; TRBD1 matches at 9 bases. From germline, CDR1 is MNHNS and CDR2 SASEGT. The V gene end was trimmed by 8 bases and the J gene end by 7 bases; junction bases not matched to a gene: 8. The CDR3 totals 13 residues. The DNA of the CDR3 is TGTGCCAGCCGACAGGGGGGGATACGTGGCTACACCTTC. Protein sequence: CASRQGGIRGYTF.

The rearrangement joins TRBV7-2 to TRBJ2-3, with TRBD1 identical over 8 bases. The ends lost 5 bases at V and 1 base at J; junction bases unmatched: 8. Germline loops: CDR1 SGHTA, CDR2 FQGNSA. The CDR3 is made up of 16 amino acids. CDR3 protein: CASSASGGMGTDTQYF. As DNA, the CDR3 is TGTGCCAGCAGCGCCTCAGGGGGCATGGGCACAGATACGCAGTATTTT.

The chain carries TRBV25-1 and TRBJ1-2; TRBD1 is a possible D gene (5 bases). Germline lookup yields CDR1 MGHDK and CDR2 SYGVNS. V dropped 6 bases and J dropped 0 bases, with 14 bases sitting between them. CDR3 size: 15 residues. DNA of the CDR3: TGTGCCAGCAGGGGGGGGGAGACGGCTAACTATGGCTACACCTTC. This translates into CASRGGETANYGYTF.

This rearrangement joins TRBV28 to TRBJ1-5; D might be TRBD1 (6 bases). The germline gives CDR1 MDHEN, CDR2 SYDVKM. CDR3 length equals 14 residues. V gave up 6 bases and J gave up 5 bases, with 14 bases separating them. CDR3 nucleotide sequence: TGTGCCAGCAGCCAAGACAGGTGGGATCAGCCCCAGCATTTT. It codes for CASSQDRWDQPQHF.

This chain connects TRBV7-8 to TRBJ2-7; 9 bases agree with TRBD2. The V gene's germline CDR1 is SGHVS and CDR2 FQNEAQ. J was trimmed by 0 bases and V by 2 bases; bases with no gene match: 2. This CDR3 has 15 amino acids. In DNA form, the CDR3 reads TGTGCCAGCAGCTTAAGTAGCGGGAGCTCCTACGAGCAGTACTTC. It translates to CASSLSSGSSYEQYF.

This clone was recorded only once. The chain has TRBV2 and TRBJ1-5, with D maybe TRBD1 (5 bases). Deletions cut 3 bases from V and 7 bases from J, with 16 bases between. In germline, CDR1 is SNHLY, CDR2 FYNNEI. This CDR3 region has 15 residues. CDR3: CASSDMKGDSQPQHF. CDR3 coding DNA: TGTGCCAGCAGTGATATGAAAGGGGATTCGCAGCCCCAGCATTTT.

The chain is built from TRBV30 and TRBJ2-3; 9 bases agree with TRBD2. The CDR3 has 15 amino acids. J gave up 5 bases and V 0 bases, and 6 bases lay outside the gene matches. The germline V gene has CDR1 GTSNPN and CDR2 SVGIG (reference sequence). DNA for the CDR3: TGTGCCTGGAGTGTGGGAGCGGGAGGTCAAGATACGCAGTATTTT. Its translation is CAWSVGAGGQDTQYF.

The chain links TRBV11-2 to TRBJ1-2; perhaps TRBD1 as D (5 bases). CDR3 length: 13 amino acids. Trimming removed 3 bases from V and 4 bases from J, with 9 bases in between. Germline V gives CDR1 SGHAT, CDR2 FQNNGV. The CDR3 nucleotides read TGTGCCAGCAGCTTGCCCGGGGGCTATGGCTACACCTTC. Protein product: CASSLPGGYGYTF. Variable domain in full (rest from reference TRBV11-2 and TRBJ1-2): EAGVAQSPRYKIIEKRQSVAFWCNPISGHATLYWYQQILGQGPKLLIQFQNNGVVDDSQLPKDRFSAERLKGVDSTLKIQPAKLEDSAVYLCASSLPGGYGYTFGSGTRLTVV.

CDR3: CASREGNYGYTF. CDR3 sequence (DNA): TGTGCCAGTCGGGAGGGGAACTATGGCTACACCTTC. The chain links TRBV28 to TRBJ1-2, with D possibly TRBD1 on 5 matching bases. Germline V gene sequence: CDR1 MDHEN, CDR2 SYDVKM. This CDR3 is 12 amino acids long. The V and J ends lost 9 bases and 2 bases respectively, with 10 bases between them.

Regarding this clone: Within the sample, other DNA sequences also encode this same CDR3. The genes are TRBV7-9 and TRBJ2-1, with 7 bases matching TRBD1. Germline CDR1 and CDR2: SEHNR and FQNEAQ (reference sequence). The V gene end was trimmed by 5 bases and the J gene end by 5 bases; junction bases not matched to a gene: 3. The length of the CDR3 is 13 residues. As DNA, the CDR3 is TGTGCCAGCAGCCTAACAGGGGACAATGAGCAGTTCTTC. This sequence encodes CASSLTGDNEQFF. The entire variable domain, with the rest obtained from reference TRBV7-9 and TRBJ2-1, is as follows: DTGVSQNPRHKITKRGQNVTFRCDPISEHNRLYWYRQTLGQGPEFLTYFQNEAQLEKSRLLSDRFSAERPKGSFSTLEIQRTEQGDSAMYLCASSLTGDNEQFFGPGTRLTVL.

Only one count was recorded for this clone. This chain joins TRBV29-1 and TRBJ2-7; perhaps TRBD2 as D (6 bases). From germline, CDR1 is SQVTM and CDR2 ANQGSEA. Deletions cut 6 bases from V and 5 bases from J, with 20 bases between. This CDR3 is 14 amino acids long. DNA of the CDR3: TGCAGCGTGGGTTGGGGGAGAGGCGGGGACGAGCAGTACTTC. Translation gives CSVGWGRGGDEQYF.

V and J are TRBV5-4 and TRBJ2-1, with TRBD1 matching over 7 bases. Germline-derived CDR1 and CDR2 are SGHNT and YYREEE (reference sequence). V was clipped by 4 bases and J by 0 bases; unmatched bases: 4. CDR3 length: 15 amino acids. In DNA form, the CDR3 reads TGTGCCAGCAGCGTCGGGACAGACTCCTACAATGAGCAGTTCTTC. Encoded protein: CASSVGTDSYNEQFF.

Here the CDR3 reads CASSITGRANEKLFF. The CDR3 region has the DNA TGTGCCAGCAGCATAACAGGGAGAGCTAATGAAAAACTGTTTTTT. The chain recombines TRBV13 with TRBJ1-4; D might be TRBD1 (6 bases). The CDR3 totals 15 residues. The germline gives CDR1 PRHDT, CDR2 FYEKMQ (reference sequence). V was trimmed by 5 bases and J by 3 bases, leaving 13 bases between them.

This rearrangement joins TRBV5-1 to TRBJ1-1; the D is unclear. V was cut by 4 bases and J by 0 bases, with 13 bases left in between. Per the germline V gene, CDR1 is SGHRS and CDR2 is YFSETQ. This CDR3 contains 15 residues. The CDR3 bases are TGCGCCAGCAGCCCTAGGTCCAGCTTGAACACTGAAGCTTTCTTT. This codes for CASSPRSSLNTEAFF.

This sequence joins TRBV6-1 and TRBJ1-4, with D perhaps matching TRBD1 (5 bases). CDR1 is MNHNS, CDR2 SASEGT, per germline. This CDR3 comprises 12 residues. V lost 8 bases, J lost 7 bases, and 11 bases lay in between. The CDR3 sequence: CASQGRGEKLFF. DNA for the CDR3: TGTGCCAGCCAGGGAAGAGGTGAAAAACTGTTTTTT.

Comments on this clone: The junction departs from the called germline gene at one end, perhaps through a read error. This chain connects TRBV2 to TRBJ1-2; TRBD1 is a possible D gene (5 bases). CDR1 and CDR2 from the germline V gene are SNHLY and FYNNEI. This CDR3 spans 12 amino acids. CDR3 sequence: CASTEGVDGYTF. CDR3 DNA sequence: TGTGCCAGCACTGAAGGGGTGGATGGCTACACCTTC.

The V and J genes are TRBV7-2 and TRBJ1-5; possible D gene TRBD1, 5 bases. V lost 1 base to trimming and J lost 0 bases, with 7 bases between them. The CDR3 extends over 15 amino acids. From germline, CDR1 is SGHTA and CDR2 FQGNSA. The DNA for the CDR3 is TGTGCCAGCAGCTTAGAGGGGTATAGCAATCAGCCCCAGCATTTT. Protein sequence: CASSLEGYSNQPQHF.

The rearrangement joins TRBV28 to TRBJ1-4; no clear D. The V gene's germline CDR1 is MDHEN and CDR2 SYDVKM. The CDR3 sequence is 14 residues long. V gave up 5 bases and J gave up 11 bases, with 18 bases separating them. The CDR3 nucleotides are TGTGCCAGCAGTCCTAACACGGGAATGGTCAAACTGTTTTTT. Residues: CASSPNTGMVKLFF.

The genes are TRBV10-3 and TRBJ1-2; 9 positions match TRBD1. This CDR3 region has 16 residues. Per germline, CDR1 ENHRY and CDR2 SYGVKD. The trim removed 0 bases at V and 4 bases at J, leaving 6 bases unmatched. The CDR3 nucleotides read TGTGCCATCAGTGAGTCGCTCACAGGGGGCACCTATGGCTACACCTTC. It encodes CAISESLTGGTYGYTF.

The J gene is TRBJ1-5, the V gene TRBV28, with TRBD1 identical over 9 bases. J gave up 5 bases and V 4 bases, and 6 bases lay outside the gene matches. Germline-derived CDR1 and CDR2 are MDHEN and SYDVKM. CDR3 size: 15 residues. This chain's CDR3 is CASSSPQGADQPQHF. Here the CDR3 DNA reads TGTGCCAGCAGTTCCCCACAGGGGGCTGATCAGCCCCAGCATTTT.

The genes are TRBV9 and TRBJ2-1, with TRBD1 identical over 7 bases. Trimming at V came to 1 base and at J to 3 bases, leaving 1 base not matched to a gene. CDR3 size: 14 residues. CDR1 is SGDLS and CDR2 is YYNGEE in the germline V gene. CDR3 sequence (DNA): TGTGCCAGCAGCGTAACAGGGGTCTACAATGAGCAGTTCTTC. Amino acids: CASSVTGVYNEQFF.

The rearrangement joins TRBV7-9 to TRBJ1-6; 8 bases map to TRBD1. Germline V gives CDR1 SEHNR, CDR2 FQNEAQ (reference sequence). This CDR3 is 14 amino acids long. Trimming at V came to 7 bases and at J to 5 bases, leaving 4 bases not matched to a gene. The CDR3 spells CASTPDRDNSPLHF. The DNA for the CDR3 is TGTGCCAGCACCCCGGACAGGGATAATTCACCCCTCCACTTT.